The 13 T cell receptor beta chains reported below all come from one sample, sequenced in a study of blood T cell repertoires in COVID-19. Libraries were prepared by immunoSEQ multiplex PCR; TCRdb keeps only in-frame clonotypes and omits some of them. Seen here are about 12,000 clones, roughly 80% observed once, and the top ten hold 21%. Sequencing was done on a sample of peripheral blood. These receptors all come from a human donor in a cohort sampled during active COVID-19.

The chain recombines TRBV7-2 with TRBJ2-7, with 9 positions matching TRBD2. The CDR3 loop spans 14 amino acids. The ends lost 1 base at V and 5 bases at J; junction bases unmatched: 3. Germline V gene data show CDR1 as SGHTA and CDR2 as FQGNSA. The CDR3 spells CASSLGGGANEQYF. CDR3 nucleotide sequence: TGTGCCAGCAGCTTAGGCGGGGGGGCGAACGAGCAGTACTTC. Using reference TRBV7-2 and TRBJ2-7 for the parts outside the CDR3, the full variable domain is GAGVSQSPSNKVTEKGKDVELRCDPISGHTALYWYRQSLGQGLEFLIYFQGNSAPDKSGLPSDRFSAERTGGSVSTLTIQRTQQEDSAVYLCASSLGGGANEQYFGPGTRLTVT.

The V gene is TRBV3-1 (or the pseudogene TRBV3-2), the J gene TRBJ2-2, with 7 bases that match TRBD1. The junction had 4 bases not matched to a gene; V was cut back by 4 bases and J by 11 bases. The V gene's germline CDR1 is LGHDT and CDR2 YNNKEL (reference sequence). The CDR3 totals 12 residues. The CDR3 DNA is TGTGCCAGCAGCCCCCAGGGGGACGAGCTGTTTTTT. Protein product: CASSPQGDELFF.

The genes are TRBV30 and TRBJ1-3, with 11 nucleotides matching TRBD1. Per the germline V gene, CDR1 is GTSNPN and CDR2 is SVGIG (reference sequence). This CDR3 is built from 16 residues. V shed 0 bases and J 3 bases; nucleotides not matched to a gene: 4. CDR3 nucleotide sequence: TGTGCCTGGAGTGTGGGGACAGGGGGATTTGGAAACACCATATATTTT. This gives the protein CAWSVGTGGFGNTIYF.

V gene TRBV24-1 combines with J gene TRBJ2-5; TRBD1 agrees at 10 bases. V gave up 3 bases and J gave up 5 bases; unmatched junction bases: 8. The CDR3 has 16 residues. Per germline, CDR1 KGHDR and CDR2 SFDVKD. The CDR3 loop reads CATSDPWTGGVETQYF. DNA for the CDR3: TGTGCCACCAGTGATCCCTGGACAGGGGGAGTGGAGACCCAGTACTTC.

The J gene is TRBJ1-4, the V gene TRBV7-2; TRBD1 agrees at 7 bases. This CDR3 has 15 residues. CDR1 SGHTA and CDR2 FQGNSA come from the germline V gene. V shed 3 bases and J 7 bases; nucleotides not matched to a gene: 8. The CDR3 sequence is CASSFHRGLGEKLFF. The CDR3 DNA reads TGTGCCAGCAGCTTCCACAGGGGCTTGGGTGAAAAACTGTTTTTT.

The chain couples TRBV7-2 to TRBJ1-6; 7 bases agree with TRBD1. Germline CDR1 and CDR2: SGHTA and FQGNSA. The CDR3 covers 13 residues. With 1 base clipped from V and 9 bases from J, the junction kept 0 bases outside the gene matches. The CDR3 region has the DNA TGTGCCAGCAGCTTAGACAGGGGTTCACCCCTCCACTTT. It encodes CASSLDRGSPLHF. Together with reference TRBV7-2 and TRBJ1-6, the CDR3 gives the full variable domain: GAGVSQSPSNKVTEKGKDVELRCDPISGHTALYWYRQSLGQGLEFLIYFQGNSAPDKSGLPSDRFSAERTGGSVSTLTIQRTQQEDSAVYLCASSLDRGSPLHFGNGTRLTVT.

The chain has TRBV18 and TRBJ1-6; 7 nucleotides align to TRBD1. The length of the CDR3 is 15 residues. After removal of 4 bases from V and 10 bases from J, the junction contained 10 bases not matched to a gene. CDR1 is KGHSH, CDR2 LQKENI, per germline. The CDR3 DNA reads TGTGCCAGCTCACAGATCGGGACAGTAGGCTCACCCCTCCACTTT. Encoded protein: CASSQIGTVGSPLHF.

This chain links TRBV11-2 with TRBJ2-1; TRBD2 agrees at 7 bases. The CDR3 contains 13 residues. V was pared by 3 bases and J by 14 bases, with 10 bases of the junction left unmatched. Germline V lookup: CDR1 SGHAT, CDR2 FQNNGV. The CDR3 sequence: CASSFLLAGEEFF. For the CDR3, the DNA is TGTGCCAGCAGCTTTCTACTTGCGGGGGAGGAGTTCTTC.

The sample holds one count of this clone. The genes are TRBV6-5 and TRBJ2-7; D is perhaps TRBD1 (5 bases). Germline CDR1 is MNHEY and CDR2 is SVGAGI. V was clipped by 7 bases and J by 2 bases, with 6 bases between them. CDR3 length: 11 amino acids. This CDR3 is CASMTAYEQYF. The CDR3 DNA sequence: TGTGCCAGCATGACAGCCTACGAGCAGTACTTC.

This clone appeared a single time. This chain's CDR3 is CASSPERPGVLNTGELFF. The CDR3, as DNA: TGCGCCAGCAGCCCTGAACGACCGGGGGTTCTCAACACCGGGGAGCTGTTTTTT. The gene calls are TRBV4-3 and TRBJ2-2, with D perhaps matching TRBD2 (6 bases). V lost 4 bases and J lost 2, with 20 bases in between. Germline CDR1 reads LGHNA; CDR2 reads YSLEER. The CDR3 totals 18 residues.

CDR3 sequence (DNA): TGTGCCAGCAGCTTGGCCGGTGCCGCACTTACAGATACGCAGTATTTT. Translated, it gives CASSLAGAALTDTQYF. The V and J genes are TRBV5-6 and TRBJ2-3; D gene unclear. Germline CDR1 SGHDT, CDR2 YYEEEE. The V end lost 0 bases, the J end lost 3 bases, and 14 bases lay between the germline ends. CDR3 length: 16 amino acids.

V usage is TRBV11-2 and J usage is TRBJ1-5; 8 nucleotides match TRBD1. From germline, CDR1 is SGHAT and CDR2 FQNNGV. The CDR3 is made up of 15 amino acids. The junction had 3 bases not matched to a gene; V was cut back by 1 base and J by 4 bases. CDR3 nucleotide sequence: TGTGCCAGCAGCTTAGGGACAGGGCCTAATCAGCCCCAGCATTTT. Translated, it gives CASSLGTGPNQPQHF.

V is TRBV5-1 and J is TRBJ2-1; 10 bases map to TRBD2. This CDR3 is built from 18 residues. V shed 2 bases and J 0 bases; nucleotides not matched to a gene: 8. From germline, CDR1 is SGHRS and CDR2 YFSETQ. The CDR3 region is CASSFGSGGLISYNEQFF. DNA of the CDR3: TGCGCCAGCAGCTTTGGTAGCGGGGGGCTGATCTCCTACAATGAGCAGTTCTTC.